The entry that follows covers one T cell receptor beta chain sequence. This CDR3 has 18 amino acids. From germline, CDR1 is LNHNV and CDR2 YYDKDF (reference sequence). V shed 0 bases and J shed 4 bases, with 19 bases lying between them. Constant-region reverse primers amplified full-length variable regions, followed by semi-nested Nested Universal Primer A PCR. TCRdb redid the calling of the 5' RACE reads with MiXCR, one entry per CDR3 protein. The sample includes approximately 44,000 distinct CDR3 sequences, about 29% of them seen just once. The memory fraction was CD4+CD45RO+CD25- cells. This chain uses TRBV15 with TRBJ2-1; TRBD1 or TRBD2 may be the D gene (6 bases each). The sequencing input was memory CD4+ T cells sorted from a lymph node. Noted subset: memory CD4+ T cells, CD4+CD45RO+CD25-. This receptor was taken from a female donor with breast cancer. This chain's CDR3 is CATSRDLGGIAPYNEQFF. The CDR3 region has the DNA TGTGCCACCAGCAGAGATTTAGGGGGGATAGCTCCATACAATGAGCAGTTCTTC.